A single sample gave rise to the 16 T cell receptor beta chains below, sequenced in a study of human T cells and chemical hapten exposure. TCRdb reprocessed the RACE reads with MiXCR, giving one entry per CDR3 protein. The sample yields around 350,000 distinct CDR3 sequences, 4.5% to 7% seen once. The time point is: pre-sensitization, week 0. The sample's treatment: therapeutic diphenylcyclopropenone sensitization with weekly scalp DPC. The sequencing used whole blood, collected in connection with sensitization to the hapten diphenylcyclopropenone (DPC). The receptor source for this set is a woman under 30 with alopecia areata. Some clones in this sample may be carry-over from other donors' samples.

The sample holds many counts of this clonotype. This chain joins TRBV5-1 and TRBJ2-3; D possibly matches TRBD1 or TRBD2 (5 bases each). The CDR3 loop spans 15 amino acids. From germline, CDR1 is SGHRS and CDR2 YFSETQ. The V and J ends lost 4 bases and 0 bases respectively, with 12 bases between them. This chain's CDR3 is CASSAGASSTDTQYF. Here the CDR3 DNA reads TGCGCCAGCAGCGCCGGGGCTTCTAGCACAGATACGCAGTATTTT.

In this sample, this clonotype turned up a few times. The chain links TRBV6-2 or TRBV6-3 to TRBJ2-1, with D maybe TRBD2 (6 bases). Germline assignment: CDR1 MNHEY and CDR2 SVGEGT. The CDR3 length is 16 residues. V was trimmed by 2 bases and J by 6 bases, leaving 17 bases between them. The CDR3 here is CASSYPLGGEGNEQFF. In nucleotides, the CDR3 is TGTGCCAGCAGTTACCCCCTCGGGGGTGAAGGCAATGAGCAGTTCTTC.

The V call is TRBV5-4, the J call TRBJ1-1, with D hard to call. CDR1 is SGHNT and CDR2 is YYREEE in the germline V gene (reference sequence). CDR3 length: 14 amino acids. The V end lost 4 bases, the J end lost 1 base, and 11 bases lay between the germline ends. DNA for the CDR3: TGTGCCAGCAGCGTCAACAGAGCGAACACTGAAGCTTTCTTT. It encodes CASSVNRANTEAFF.

The chain employs TRBV7-2 and TRBJ2-3; D call uncertain. V lost 5 bases and J lost 0, with 15 bases in between. The CDR3 has 16 amino acids. Germline V lookup: CDR1 SGHTA, CDR2 FQGNSA. The CDR3 loop is CASSRKASTSTDTQYF. DNA of the CDR3: TGTGCCAGCAGCCGAAAGGCTTCTACTAGCACAGATACGCAGTATTTT.

This clonotype was counted ten times or more. The V and J genes are TRBV4-3 and TRBJ1-6, with TRBD1 matching over 8 bases. Germline V gene lookup returns CDR1 LGHNA and CDR2 YSLEER. Germline trimming cut 0 bases from V and 10 bases from J; bases unmatched to any gene: 5. This CDR3 region has 15 residues. The CDR3 protein is CASSQDRPGGSPLHF. The CDR3 DNA reads as TGCGCCAGCAGCCAAGATAGGCCAGGGGGCTCACCCCTCCACTTT.

This chain links TRBV18 with TRBJ2-5; possibly TRBD1 for D (5 bases). CDR1 is KGHSH and CDR2 is LQKENI in the germline V gene. V lost 2 bases and J 2 bases, leaving 6 bases between the germline ends. The CDR3 totals 13 residues. The CDR3 sequence is CASSPDRQETQYF. The CDR3 DNA reads as TGTGCCAGCTCACCAGACAGACAAGAGACCCAGTACTTC.

This clonotype was picked up many times. CDR3 amino acids: CASSQIDRLYGYTF. The CDR3 DNA reads as TGTGCCAGCAGTCAAATTGACAGACTCTATGGCTACACCTTC. The chain employs TRBV6-5 and TRBJ1-2; perhaps TRBD1 as D (5 bases). Trimming took 5 bases from V and 4 from J, leaving 14 bases between them. The CDR3 has 14 amino acids. Germline V gene lookup returns CDR1 MNHEY and CDR2 SVGAGI.

This clonotype was counted only a few times. The V and J genes are TRBV12-2 and TRBJ2-5; whether TRBD1, the table's D call, matches the DNA was not checked. TRBV12-2 represents a pseudogene. The CDR3 totals 16 residues. The CDR3 loop is CASRLSRDRKEETQYF. The CDR3 nucleotides are TGTGCAAGTCGCTTATCTAGGGACAGAAAGGAAGAGACCCAGTACTTC.

J is TRBJ2-2 and V is TRBV12-5; tentative D call: TRBD2 (5 bases). The CDR3 is 16 amino acids. V was shortened by 5 bases and J by 0 bases, with 13 bases between the two germline ends. Germline assignment: CDR1 LGHNT and CDR2 FRNRAP. The CDR3 is CASGAGVSSNTGELFF. CDR3 sequence (DNA): TGTGCTAGTGGTGCCGGGGTTTCCTCGAACACCGGGGAGCTGTTTTTT.

This clonotype showed up many times. The chain carries TRBV7-9 and TRBJ1-1; 7 nucleotides line up with TRBD1. The germline V gene has CDR1 SEHNR and CDR2 FQNEAQ (reference sequence). CDR3 length: 15 amino acids. The J segment lost 4 bases and the V segment lost 1 base, leaving 6 bases of the junction unmatched. The CDR3 DNA sequence: TGTGCCAGCAGCTTAGGGGGACAGCGGGGCACTGAAGCTTTCTTT. Translated: CASSLGGQRGTEAFF. Filled out from reference TRBV7-9 and TRBJ1-1, the complete variable domain reads DTGVSQNPRHKITKRGQNVTFRCDPISEHNRLYWYRQTLGQGPEFLTYFQNEAQLEKSRLLSDRFSAERPKGSFSTLEIQRTEQGDSAMYLCASSLGGQRGTEAFFGQGTRLTVV.

This clonotype has a handful of counts. The rearrangement joins TRBV12-3 or TRBV12-4 to TRBJ2-1, with D hard to call. V was pared by 2 bases and J by 1 base, with 9 bases between. The length of the CDR3 is 15 residues. CDR3 sequence: CASSLSQKSYNEQFF. CDR3 bases: TGTGCCAGCAGTTTATCGCAGAAATCCTACAATGAGCAGTTCTTC.

V and J are TRBV10-3 and TRBJ2-7; 9 bases match TRBD1. Per germline, CDR1 ENHRY and CDR2 SYGVKD. The CDR3 length is 13 residues. V was pared by 6 bases and J by 3 bases, with 3 bases of the junction left unmatched. DNA for the CDR3: TGTGCCATCAGGGGACAGGGTCTCTACGAGCAGTACTTC. It encodes CAIRGQGLYEQYF.

Many counts were recorded for this clonotype. V gene TRBV7-2 combines with J gene TRBJ2-7, with 8 bases that match TRBD2. Germline loops: CDR1 SGHTA, CDR2 FQGNSA. CDR3 length equals 17 residues. V was pared by 4 bases and J by 3 bases, with 14 bases of the junction left unmatched. This CDR3 reads CASSSTGGASGHYEQYF. CDR3 coding DNA: TGTGCCAGCAGCTCCACCGGCGGGGCTAGCGGGCACTACGAGCAGTACTTC.

The CDR3 loop is CASSYLTDHSGNTIYF. The CDR3 DNA is TGTGCCAGCAGTTACCTTACTGATCACTCTGGAAACACCATATATTTT. The rearrangement joins TRBV12-3 or TRBV12-4 to TRBJ1-3, with no clear D. The CDR3 has 16 residues. V gave up 4 bases and J gave up 0 bases, with 13 bases separating them.

Points on this clonotype: This clone may be a read error of a much larger clone one base away. The chain couples TRBV6-5 to TRBJ2-3; unclear D gene. The CDR3 contains 14 residues. Germline CDR1 and CDR2: MNHEY and SVGAGI. CDR3 sequence (DNA): TGTGCCAGCTGTTACGGCCCCTCGGCAGATACGCAGTATTTT. Translating it yields CASCYGPSADTQYF.

Ten or more counts support this clonotype. The J gene is TRBJ2-2, the V gene TRBV7-2; TRBD1 aligns across 9 bases. The CDR3 is 16 amino acids. V lost 3 bases to trimming and J lost 6 bases; unmatched junction nucleotides: 8. Germline assignment: CDR1 SGHTA and CDR2 FQGNSA. CDR3 region: CASSFVPTGGSGELFF. The DNA of the CDR3 is TGTGCCAGCAGCTTCGTCCCGACAGGGGGGTCCGGGGAGCTGTTTTTT.